The 20 T cell receptor beta chains below come from one sample, sequenced in a study of regulatory T cells in long-lasting Graves disease. Described time point: newly diagnosed GD, antithyroid drugs for less than 3 months. Construction of the TCR library relied on RNA isolated from PBMCs. For TCR beta, libraries came from iRepertoire HTBI primers and Arm-PCR of CDR3 regions. TCRdb recomputed calls from the multiplex PCR reads with MiXCR, one row per CDR3 protein. This table holds under 300,000 distinct CDR3 sequences, roughly 21% found once. Here the sequenced sample was peripheral blood mononuclear cells (PBMCs), taken at new diagnosis, from a patient treated with antithyroid drugs. The receptor set was obtained from a female donor with Graves disease.

This clonotype was seen a handful of times. The chain couples TRBV5-4 to TRBJ1-3; no clear D gene. Trimming pared 4 bases from V and 0 bases from J, leaving 14 bases between. CDR3 length: 16 residues. Looked up from germline, CDR1 is SGHNT and CDR2 is YYREEE (reference sequence). In nucleotides, the CDR3 is TGTGCCAGCAGCACCCACACGGCCAGCTCTGGAAACACCATATATTTT. It codes for CASSTHTASSGNTIYF.

This clonotype showed up many times. This CDR3 is CASSSLGKGAYGYTF. The DNA of the CDR3 is TGTGCCAGCAGCTCGCTAGGGAAGGGGGCCTATGGCTACACCTTC. The rearrangement uses TRBV5-4 and TRBJ1-2; 7 nucleotides align to TRBD1. J gave up 4 bases and V 3 bases, and 9 bases lay outside the gene matches. Germline CDR1 SGHNT, CDR2 YYREEE (reference sequence). This CDR3 has 15 amino acids.

This clonotype was counted many times. The gene calls are TRBV27 and TRBJ1-1, with a weak D call TRBD1 (5 bases). The germline gives CDR1 MNHEY, CDR2 SMNVEV (reference sequence). V was clipped by 5 bases and J by 1 base, with 11 bases between them. The CDR3 extends over 14 amino acids. For the CDR3, the DNA is TGTGCCAGCAGTCCTGGGACGAAGAACACTGAAGCTTTCTTT. Its translation is CASSPGTKNTEAFF.

A word on this clonotype: This sequence may be a read error, since a much larger clone differs from it by one base. The rearrangement uses TRBV6-2 or TRBV6-3 and TRBJ1-3; TRBD1 might be the D (5 bases). The CDR3 runs 17 residues. Germline-derived CDR1 and CDR2 are MNHEY and SVGEGT. In nucleotides, the CDR3 is TGTGCCAGGGGACGGTCGCCCGCGCCTGTATTTGGAAACGCCATATATTTT. Translated: CARGRSPAPVFGNAIYF.

This clonotype was seen a few times. This chain links TRBV6-2 or TRBV6-3 with TRBJ2-5, with 7 nucleotides matching TRBD1. In germline, CDR1 is MNHEY, CDR2 SVGEGT. This CDR3 comprises 15 residues. Losses at the gene ends were 5 bases for V and 4 bases for J; bases not matched to a gene: 10. CDR3 sequence reads: CASSPDRLRGETQYF. CDR3 sequence (DNA): TGTGCCAGCAGTCCGGACAGGCTCCGGGGAGAGACCCAGTACTTC.

This clonotype came up many times. The chain links TRBV27 to TRBJ1-1; D ambiguous. The V gene lost 2 bases and the J gene lost 0 bases, with 31 bases spanning the gap. Germline CDR1 is MNHEY and CDR2 is SMNVEV (reference sequence). This CDR3 contains 22 residues. The DNA for the CDR3 is TGTGCCAGCAGTTTAATGACGGGAAATTCGGGCAGAGGAGTTCCCATGAACACTGAAGCTTTCTTT. The encoded protein is CASSLMTGNSGRGVPMNTEAFF.

A remark on this clonotype: It may be a read error: a sequence one base away is much more abundant. This chain links TRBV7-2 with TRBJ2-2, with D possibly TRBD1 on 5 matching bases. The germline CDR1 and CDR2 sequences are SGHTA and FQGNSA. V gave up 8 bases and J gave up 7 bases, with 14 bases separating them. The CDR3 totals 13 residues. CDR3 sequence reads: CASRLGAHGELFF. Written as DNA, the CDR3 is TGTGCCAGCCGCCTAGGGGCACACGGGGAGCTGTTTTTT.

The CDR3: CSAQQWGDGYTF. Written as DNA, the CDR3 is TGCAGTGCTCAACAGTGGGGCGATGGCTACACCTTC. The chain has TRBV20-1 and TRBJ1-2; tentative D call: TRBD1 (5 bases). The CDR3 contains 12 residues. CDR1 is DFQATT, CDR2 SNEGSKA, per germline (reference sequence). V was pared by 5 bases and J by 6 bases, with 13 bases between.

This chain connects TRBV19 to TRBJ2-7; 10 nucleotides align to TRBD2. The CDR3 totals 15 residues. J gave up 1 base and V 5 bases, and 5 bases lay outside the gene matches. The V gene's germline CDR1 is LNHDA and CDR2 SQIVND (reference sequence). The DNA of the CDR3 is TGTGCCAGTAGTCCTGAAGCGGGAGGGTCCTACGAGCAGTACTTC. Amino acids: CASSPEAGGSYEQYF.

This clonotype was found many times. This chain connects TRBV5-1 to TRBJ2-3, with a weak D call TRBD2 (5 bases). Trimming pared 4 bases from V and 2 bases from J, leaving 14 bases between. Germline V CDR1 and CDR2: SGHRS, YFSETQ. The length of the CDR3 is 15 residues. CDR3 residues: CASSPIGENTDTQYF. The CDR3 DNA reads as TGCGCCAGCAGCCCCATTGGGGAGAACACAGATACGCAGTATTTT.

The chain links TRBV20-1 to TRBJ1-1; no clear D gene. Germline V gene lookup returns CDR1 DFQATT and CDR2 SNEGSKA (reference sequence). CDR3 length equals 15 residues. Trimming removed 3 bases from V and 1 base from J, with 15 bases in between. The CDR3 nucleotides read TGCAGTGCTAGCTCCGAGGGCTACGCGAACACTGAAGCTTTCTTT. Its translation: CSASSEGYANTEAFF.

The chain employs TRBV19 and TRBJ1-5, with a tentative D call TRBD1 (6 bases). This CDR3 comprises 14 residues. Trimming shortened V by 5 bases and J by 7 bases, and 15 bases separated the two germline ends. CDR1 is LNHDA, CDR2 SQIVND, per germline (reference sequence). In nucleotides, the CDR3 is TGTGCCAGTAGTTCGAGGGGGGGAGGCCAGCCCCAGCATTTT. It encodes CASSSRGGGQPQHF.

This clonotype was detected only a few times. One end of the junction is discordant with germline, which a read error may explain. The V and J genes are TRBV20-1 and TRBJ2-2; 8 bases map to TRBD2. This CDR3 region has 17 residues. Germline loops: CDR1 DFQATT, CDR2 SNEGSKA (reference sequence). The CDR3 coding sequence is TGCAGTGCTAGCGGGGGGCTAGCGGGTTCCAACATCGGGGAGCTGTTTTTT. Translation gives CSASGGLAGSNIGELFF.

The chain combines TRBV5-1 with TRBJ2-2; D might be TRBD1 (6 bases). CDR3 size: 14 residues. Germline CDR1 is SGHRS and CDR2 is YFSETQ. The V end was cut by 4 bases, the J end by 3 bases, with 10 bases between. The CDR3 loop is CASSRQADTGELFF. The CDR3 DNA sequence: TGCGCCAGCAGCCGACAGGCGGACACCGGGGAGCTGTTTTTT.

This clonotype was counted many times. This chain joins TRBV3-1 and TRBJ2-1, with 11 bases matching TRBD2. V shed 4 bases and J 4 bases; nucleotides not matched to a gene: 12. Germline CDR1 reads LGHDT; CDR2 reads YNNKEL (reference sequence). The CDR3 consists of 18 residues. The CDR3 sequence: CASSPSGVAGGHYNEQFF. The CDR3, as DNA: TGTGCCAGCAGCCCGTCGGGGGTAGCGGGGGGGCATTACAATGAGCAGTTCTTC.

This clonotype showed up just a few times. This chain links TRBV10-3 with TRBJ1-1; no firm D call. This CDR3 has 14 residues. Trimming left V 10 bases short and J 1 base short, with 16 bases between. Germline CDR1 is ENHRY and CDR2 is SYGVKD. CDR3 DNA sequence: TGTGCCAGCCGTCGAGGAATTGAGAACACTGAAGCTTTCTTT. Translated: CASRRGIENTEAFF.

In the case of this clonotype: A far more abundant clone sits one base away, making this likely a read error. The V call is TRBV7-2, the J call TRBJ2-1; D ambiguous. The germline V and J ends were trimmed by 5 bases and 10 bases, with 12 bases remaining between them. The germline gives CDR1 SGHTA, CDR2 FQGNSA. The CDR3 loop spans 12 amino acids. The CDR3 spells CASSPAPYEQFF. CDR3 in DNA: TGTGCCAGCAGCCCCGCACCCTACGAGCAGTTCTTC.

This clonotype occurred a few times. J is TRBJ2-4 and V is TRBV12-5, with D tentatively TRBD1 (8 bases). Germline V gene sequence: CDR1 LGHNT, CDR2 FRNRAP. V lost 1 base and J 6 bases, leaving 10 bases between the germline ends. This CDR3 is 14 amino acids long. For the CDR3, the DNA is TGTGCTAGTGGTTTGGACAGGGGGGGAAACATTCAGTACTTC. Its translation: CASGLDRGGNIQYF.

This clonotype was observed at least ten times. The V call is TRBV4-2, the J call TRBJ2-7; 8 positions match TRBD2. Per the germline V gene, CDR1 is LGHNA and CDR2 is YNFKEQ. Unmatched junction bases numbered 4, after V lost 1 base and J lost 5 bases. This CDR3 is built from 14 residues. The CDR3 loop reads CASSQVGGAHEQYF. CDR3 nucleotide sequence: TGTGCCAGCAGCCAAGTCGGGGGGGCACACGAGCAGTACTTC.

This clonotype was picked up many times. This sequence joins TRBV6-1 and TRBJ2-4; 7 bases are shared with TRBD1. V lost 4 bases, J lost 8 bases, and 17 bases stayed unmatched. Germline loops: CDR1 MNHNS, CDR2 SASEGT. The CDR3 runs 17 residues. As DNA, the CDR3 is TGTGCCAGCAGTGGACAAGAGGGGGCGAGATCGAGGGACATTCAGTACTTC. Its translation: CASSGQEGARSRDIQYF.